These 11 T cell receptor beta chains were all obtained from the same sample, sequenced in a study of blood T cell repertoires in COVID-19 (dated by TCRdb to the early 2020s). The receptor library was made with the immunoSEQ multiplex PCR assay. As stored in TCRdb, this immuneACCESS dataset retains in-frame rearrangements with V and J assigned. A fraction of the clones does not appear; measured against another copy, unresolved V genes explain less than half of the discrepancy, and the remainder lacks a known reason. This sample has roughly 110,000 clones in its table, and roughly 86% of those were observed once. In total, the top ten clones hold roughly 4% of the sample. Sequenced: peripheral blood. The source of these receptors is a man aged 35 to 55 with acute or convalescent COVID-19.

V gene TRBV25-1 combines with J gene TRBJ2-1, with 8 bases matching TRBD2. With 1 base clipped from V and 5 bases from J, the junction kept 7 bases outside the gene matches. Germline V gene sequence: CDR1 MGHDK, CDR2 SYGVNS. The CDR3 sequence is 16 residues long. Written as DNA, the CDR3 is TGTGCCAGCAGTGAATTTATTAGCGGGAACGACAATGAGCAGTTCTTC. Protein product: CASSEFISGNDNEQFF. The full variable domain, completed using reference TRBV25-1 and TRBJ2-1, is EADIYQTPRYLVIGTGKKITLECSQTMGHDKMYWYQQDPGMELHLIHYSYGVNSTEKGDLSSESTVSRIRTEHFPLTLESARPSHTSQYLCASSEFISGNDNEQFFGPGTRLTVL.

The rearrangement uses TRBV5-1 and TRBJ1-2, with 9 bases that match TRBD1. Losses at the gene ends were 5 bases for V and 6 bases for J; bases not matched to a gene: 8. The germline V gene encodes CDR1 SGHRS and CDR2 YFSETQ. The CDR3 extends over 14 amino acids. This CDR3 is CASRDRTGEDGYTF. CDR3 DNA: TGCGCCAGCAGAGATAGGACAGGGGAGGATGGCTACACCTTC. The entire variable domain, with the rest obtained from reference TRBV5-1 and TRBJ1-2, is as follows: KAGVTQTPRYLIKTRGQQVTLSCSPISGHRSVSWYQQTPGQGLQFLFEYFSETQRNKGNFPGRFSGRQFSNSRSEMNVSTLELGDSALYLCASRDRTGEDGYTFGSGTRLTVV.

CDR3 loop: CAWSAGATNEKLFF. In DNA, the CDR3 is TGTGCCTGGAGCGCAGGGGCAACTAATGAAAAACTGTTTTTT. V and J are TRBV30 and TRBJ1-4; the D gene is possibly TRBD1 (6 bases). Germline assignment: CDR1 GTSNPN and CDR2 SVGIG (reference sequence). V lost 3 bases, J lost 0 bases, and 8 bases lay in between. The CDR3 loop spans 14 amino acids.

The gene calls are TRBV2 and TRBJ2-2; TRBD2 is a possible D gene (6 bases). The germline V gene encodes CDR1 SNHLY and CDR2 FYNNEI. With 6 bases removed from V and 2 bases from J, the gap between germline ends came to 13 bases. The CDR3 totals 15 residues. Written as DNA, the CDR3 is TGTGCCAGCAGAAGGGACGGGGGAAACACCGGGGAGCTGTTTTTT. Translation gives CASRRDGGNTGELFF. The whole variable domain, filled in from reference TRBV2 and TRBJ2-2, reads EPEVTQTPSHQVTQMGQEVILRCVPISNHLYFYWYRQILGQKVEFLVSFYNNEISEKSEIFDDQFSVERPDGSNFTLKIRSTKLEDSAMYFCASRRDGGNTGELFFGEGSRLTVL.

V and J are TRBV6-2 or TRBV6-3 and TRBJ2-5; D is uncertain. Germline CDR1 reads MNHEY; CDR2 reads SVGEGT. CDR3 length: 16 amino acids. The V end was cut by 2 bases, the J end by 1 base, with 14 bases between. The CDR3 sequence: CASSYSWAPPQETQYF. The CDR3 bases are TGTGCCAGCAGTTACAGTTGGGCACCCCCCCAAGAGACCCAGTACTTC.

V and J are TRBV23-1 and TRBJ2-1, with TRBD2 identical over 7 bases. TRBV23-1 is an open reading frame whose function is uncertain. J was trimmed by 2 bases and V by 0 bases; bases with no gene match: 10. CDR3 size: 18 residues. Here the CDR3 DNA reads TGCGCCAGCAGTCAATCGAACGGCGGGGAGGGTACCTACAATGAGCAGTTCTTC. It specifies CASSQSNGGEGTYNEQFF.

The gene calls are TRBV5-5 and TRBJ1-3; perhaps TRBD1 as D (5 bases). The CDR3 is 13 residues long. CDR1 is SGHKS, CDR2 YYEKEE, per germline (reference sequence). V was clipped by 4 bases and J by 1 base, with 6 bases between them. CDR3 protein: CASSAGSGNTIYF. CDR3 bases: TGTGCCAGCAGCGCAGGGTCTGGAAACACCATATATTTT.

This chain uses TRBV7-2 with TRBJ2-7; 13 positions match TRBD2. The V and J ends lost 5 bases and 7 bases, in that order; junction bases with no gene match: 17. The CDR3 consists of 18 residues. The germline gives CDR1 SGHTA, CDR2 FQGNSA. Here the CDR3 DNA reads TGTGCCAGCAGCCTCGAACCTGGACTAGCGGGGGCCCACAGGGAGCAGTACTTC. This codes for CASSLEPGLAGAHREQYF. Full variable domain (rest looked up from reference TRBV7-2 and TRBJ2-7): GAGVSQSPSNKVTEKGKDVELRCDPISGHTALYWYRQSLGQGLEFLIYFQGNSAPDKSGLPSDRFSAERTGGSVSTLTIQRTQQEDSAVYLCASSLEPGLAGAHREQYFGPGTRLTVT.

The genes are TRBV6-5 and TRBJ2-7; 11 nucleotides line up with TRBD1. The CDR3 spans 15 residues. Trimming took 7 bases from V and 4 from J; bases not matched to a gene: 9. The V gene's germline CDR1 is MNHEY and CDR2 SVGAGI. The CDR3 is CASIVGTGGFYEQYF. CDR3 nucleotide sequence: TGTGCCAGCATCGTTGGGACAGGGGGGTTTTACGAGCAGTACTTC.

V and J are TRBV5-1 and TRBJ2-1, with 10 bases matching TRBD2. Germline values: CDR1 SGHRS, CDR2 YFSETQ. The CDR3 runs 16 residues. V lost 0 bases to trimming and J lost 10 bases; unmatched junction nucleotides: 10. CDR3 in DNA: TGCGCCAGCAGCTTGGCTCCAGCTAGCGGGAGAGAGGAGCAGTTCTTC. This codes for CASSLAPASGREEQFF.

The chain couples TRBV5-4 to TRBJ1-1; 8 bases line up with TRBD1. Unmatched junction bases numbered 6, after V lost 4 bases and J lost 4 bases. The CDR3 is 14 amino acids. Germline CDR1 is SGHNT and CDR2 is YYREEE (reference sequence). CDR3 sequence reads: CASSIDRGGTEAFF. CDR3 bases: TGTGCCAGCAGCATAGACAGGGGCGGCACTGAAGCTTTCTTT.